The 11 T cell receptor beta chains given below trace back to one sample, sequenced in a study of breast tumors, draining lymph nodes, adjacent tissues. In TCRdb, the multiplex PCR reads were re-called with MiXCR into one record per CDR3 protein. The sample has 75,000 to 100,000 distinct CDR3 sequences, about 21% seen once. The lymph nodes were axillary draining lymph nodes from breast cancer patients. Sequencing was done on a sample of axillary lymph node tissue. These receptors originate from a female donor with breast cancer. Some clones in this sample may be carry-over from other donors' samples.

As regards this clonotype: A read error may explain this, as a much larger clone is one base away. The conserved final phenylalanine or tryptophan is absent from the CDR3, which likely points to a read error. The gene calls are TRBV7-2 and TRBJ2-1; 10 bases are a match to TRBD2. CDR3 length: 15 amino acids. CDR1 SGHTA and CDR2 FQGNSA come from the germline V gene. CDR3 sequence: CVSSSTSGIFNEQFS. The CDR3 DNA is TGTGTCAGCAGCTCAACTAGCGGGATTTTCAATGAGCAGTTCTCC.

This chain links TRBV18 with TRBJ2-7, with TRBD2 matching over 8 bases. Looked up from germline, CDR1 is KGHSH and CDR2 is LQKENI. This CDR3 has 15 amino acids. J was trimmed by 2 bases and V by 5 bases; bases with no gene match: 8. CDR3 region: CASSTSRGRTYEQYF. The CDR3 DNA is TGTGCCAGCTCAACGTCCCGCGGGAGGACCTACGAGCAGTACTTC.

This clonotype was detected ten times or more. The chain carries TRBV20-1 and TRBJ2-7; 10 positions match TRBD2. CDR1 is DFQATT and CDR2 is SNEGSKA in the germline V gene (reference sequence). V was clipped by 4 bases and J by 0 bases; unmatched bases: 6. The CDR3 length is 15 residues. CDR3 loop: CSATAGLASSYEQYF. The CDR3 DNA is TGCAGTGCTACTGCGGGACTAGCGAGCTCCTACGAGCAGTACTTC.

The chain recombines TRBV30 with TRBJ1-2; D is uncertain. V lost 2 bases and J lost 0, with 10 bases in between. Germline V gives CDR1 GTSNPN, CDR2 SVGIG (reference sequence). The CDR3 is 14 amino acids. CDR3 sequence: CAWSLPDTNYGYTF. Here the CDR3 DNA reads TGTGCCTGGAGTCTGCCGGATACTAACTATGGCTACACCTTC.

There are many counts of this clonotype. V is TRBV15 and J is TRBJ2-1; D is possibly TRBD1 or TRBD2 (5 bases each). Trimming pared 1 base from V and 0 bases from J, leaving 7 bases between. CDR3 length equals 15 residues. CDR1 and CDR2 from the germline V gene are LNHNV and YYDKDF (reference sequence). The CDR3 DNA reads TGTGCCACCAGCAGAGCAGGGAGCTCCTACAATGAGCAGTTCTTC. Its protein product is CATSRAGSSYNEQFF.

This clonotype was detected many times. The chain uses TRBV18 and TRBJ2-7; 8 bases fit TRBD1. The CDR3 has 12 amino acids. Germline V gene data show CDR1 as KGHSH and CDR2 as LQKENI. V was clipped by 3 bases and J by 9 bases; unmatched bases: 4. The CDR3 sequence: CASSPDRAGQYF. Written as DNA, the CDR3 is TGTGCCAGCTCACCGGACAGGGCGGGGCAGTACTTC.

In its sample, this clonotype was seen once. V is TRBV19 and J is TRBJ1-6; D might be TRBD1 (5 bases). The V gene's germline CDR1 is LNHDA and CDR2 SQIVND (reference sequence). V was trimmed by 3 bases and J by 9 bases, leaving 12 bases between them. The CDR3 has 14 residues. The CDR3 nucleotides read TGTGCCAGTAGTATGAAGGGGCAGGGTTCACCCCTCCACTTT. Translation gives CASSMKGQGSPLHF.

Comment on this clonotype: A much larger clonotype is one base distant, so this may be a read error. The chain couples TRBV7-8 to TRBJ2-1, with TRBD2 identical over 10 bases. The DNA end lines up better with TRBJ2-7; the J call may be wrong. The CDR3 sequence is 18 residues long. Germline loops: CDR1 SGHVS, CDR2 FQNEAQ. The CDR3 sequence: CASSKRTSGQLAGHEQYF. In DNA, the CDR3 is TGTGCCAGCAGCAAACGGACTAGCGGCCAACTGGCGGGTCATGAGCAGTACTTC.

This clonotype was seen at least ten times. The gene calls are TRBV15 and TRBJ2-7; no clear D gene. Germline V gives CDR1 LNHNV, CDR2 YYDKDF (reference sequence). The CDR3 has 12 amino acids. V was trimmed by 3 bases and J by 6 bases, leaving 9 bases between them. The DNA of the CDR3 is TGTGCCACCAGCAGGGCTTGGGGCGAGCAGTACTTC. It yields the protein CATSRAWGEQYF. Filled out from reference TRBV15 and TRBJ2-7, the complete variable domain reads DAMVIQNPRYQVTQFGKPVTLSCSQTLNHNVMYWYQQKSSQAPKLLFHYYDKDFNNEADTPDNFQSRRPNTSFCFLDIRSPGLGDTAMYLCATSRAWGEQYFGPGTRLTVT.

Regarding this clonotype: Just one base apart from a much larger clone, this may be a read error. This chain joins TRBV30 and TRBJ1-2; no clear D gene. Per the germline V gene, CDR1 is GTSNPN and CDR2 is SVGIG (reference sequence). The germline V and J ends were trimmed by 4 bases and 5 bases, with 11 bases remaining between them. The CDR3 totals 12 residues. The CDR3 coding sequence is TGTGCCTGGATCTTAGACGGATATGGCTACACCTTC. This encodes CAWILDGYGYTF. Combining the CDR3 with reference TRBV30 and TRBJ1-2 gives the whole variable domain SQTIHQWPATLVQPVGSPLSLECTVEGTSNPNLYWYRQAAGRGLQLLFYSVGIGQISSEVPQNLSASRPQDRQFILSSKKLLLSDSGFYLCAWILDGYGYTFGSGTRLTVV.

This clonotype was recorded many times. The chain recombines TRBV5-6 with TRBJ2-7; a possible D gene is TRBD1 (6 bases). Trimming removed 2 bases from V and 4 bases from J, with 19 bases in between. The CDR3 has 16 amino acids. Germline V gene data show CDR1 as SGHDT and CDR2 as YYEEEE. Here the CDR3 DNA reads TGTGCCAGCAGCTTAACGGCGGGCAGGGGCCGATACGAGCAGTACTTC. The encoded protein is CASSLTAGRGRYEQYF. The entire variable domain, with the rest obtained from reference TRBV5-6 and TRBJ2-7, is as follows: DAGVTQSPTHLIKTRGQQVTLRCSPKSGHDTVSWYQQALGQGPQFIFQYYEEEERQRGNFPDRFSGHQFPNYSSELNVNALLLGDSALYLCASSLTAGRGRYEQYFGPGTRLTVT.